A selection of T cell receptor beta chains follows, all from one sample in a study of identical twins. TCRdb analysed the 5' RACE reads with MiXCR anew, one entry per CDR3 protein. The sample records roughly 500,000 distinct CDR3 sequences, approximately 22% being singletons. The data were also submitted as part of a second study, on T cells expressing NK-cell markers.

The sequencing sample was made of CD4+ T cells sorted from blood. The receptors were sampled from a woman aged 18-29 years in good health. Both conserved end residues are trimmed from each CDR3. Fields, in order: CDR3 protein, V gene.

ASRSDGLGPQH TRBV12-3/TRBV12-4
ASRLLRNTIY TRBV12-3/TRBV12-4
SGKTREAF TRBV29-1
ASSYSQGRNTEAF TRBV6-5
SARRGLNYEQY TRBV20-1
ASSARTEATGELF TRBV9
ASSSSGKSKEQY TRBV18
ASGERSEGETQY TRBV5-1
ASSYSKTSGSTDTQY TRBV6-9
ASSLSGTGGLEQY TRBV11-2
ASWGVVAGHTDTQY TRBV10-2
ASSPRRSSYNEQF TRBV5-1
ASSEGAGGGEF TRBV2
SARARGASTGELF TRBV20-1
ASSQAAEPNTEAF TRBV4-2
SATGTTSTDTQY TRBV20-1
SVENMNTEAF TRBV29-1
ASSKRPQETQY TRBV19
AWSRQGRNTIY TRBV30
AISASRVGETQY TRBV10-3
ASAGYGSNQPQH TRBV12-5
SARVTGAEKLF TRBV20-1
ASSPSNEQY TRBV18
ASSVGTLLREQY TRBV9
ASSLSPSTSGVGTDTQY TRBV11-1
ASSYSGSRRYQETQY TRBV6-5
ASSKTVGEQF TRBV12-3/TRBV12-4
ASSPTGRYGYT TRBV12-3/TRBV12-4
SARLNLDREV TRBV20-1
ASNTQGAGSYEQY TRBV5-5
ATSDPSSGDNEQF TRBV24-1
ASSPPGPSYEQY TRBV5-1
ASSLGLAVSTDTQY TRBV7-9
SARRGIGQAF TRBV20-1
SARVAEKLF TRBV20-1
ASSSTGSHNEQF TRBV7-6